These T cell receptor beta chains were read from a single sample in a study of CD4 T cells in relation to SARS-CoV-2 and coronaviruses. This table comes from immunoSEQ multiplex PCR, and its TCRdb copy is limited to in-frame clones, with some not included. The sample carries 60,000 to 75,000 clones, 80% to 95% recorded once. The sample comprised naive CD4+ T cells from PBMCs. These receptor sequences come from a human donor in good health. Both conserved end residues are part of each CDR3. D genes are given only for firm matches. The size entry is marked missing in some rows and otherwise reads once, few, many or a size class.

J: TRBJ2-3
D: TRBD2
length: 15
size: .
V: TRBV7-9
CDR3: CASSLSGGRGDTQYF
DNA: TGTGCCAGCAGCTTAAGCGGGGGGCGCGGAGATACGCAGTATTTT

J: TRBJ2-7
D: TRBD1
length: 17
size: .
V: TRBV23-1
CDR3: CASSLSYRTGFAHEQYF
DNA: TGCGCCAGCAGTCTAAGCTATCGGACAGGGTTTGCCCACGAGCAGTACTTC

J: TRBJ2-3
D: .
length: 14
size: once
V: TRBV5-1
CDR3: CASSLARGPDTQYF
DNA: TGCGCCAGCAGCTTGGCCAGGGGTCCAGATACGCAGTATTTT

J: TRBJ2-5
D: TRBD2
length: 15
size: .
V: TRBV5-6
CDR3: CASSLYPSGGETQYF
DNA: TGTGCCAGCAGCTTGTATCCTAGCGGGGGTGAGACCCAGTACTTC

J: TRBJ1-5
D: .
length: 14
size: few
V: TRBV30
CDR3: CAWSSTDSNQPQHF
DNA: TGTGCCTGGAGTTCGACGGATAGCAATCAGCCCCAGCATTTT

J: TRBJ1-2
D: TRBD1
length: 16
size: .
V: TRBV10-3
CDR3: CAISQGKDRGQGGYTF
DNA: TGTGCCATCAGTCAGGGCAAGGACAGGGGGCAAGGAGGCTACACCTTC

J: TRBJ2-5
D: TRBD1
length: 14
size: .
V: TRBV18
CDR3: CASSSNRGQETQYF
DNA: TGTGCCAGCTCATCTAACAGGGGGCAAGAGACCCAGTACTTC

J: TRBJ2-1
D: .
length: 14
size: .
V: TRBV7-2
CDR3: CASTLYLVSNEQFF
DNA: TGTGCCAGCACCCTTTACTTAGTGTCCAATGAGCAGTTCTTC

J: TRBJ1-1
D: .
length: 15
size: once
V: TRBV7-2
CDR3: CASRTKQGANTEAFF
DNA: TGTGCCAGCAGGACAAAACAGGGCGCGAACACTGAAGCTTTCTTT

J: TRBJ2-5
D: TRBD1
length: 15
size: .
V: TRBV7-8
CDR3: CASSLETGLLGTQYF
DNA: TGTGCCAGCAGCCTGGAGACAGGGCTTTTGGGGACCCAGTACTTC

J: TRBJ1-4
D: .
length: 16
size: .
V: TRBV6-1
CDR3: CASSEALQVLNEKLFF
DNA: TGTGCCAGCAGTGAAGCGCTTCAAGTGCTTAATGAAAAACTGTTTTTT

J: TRBJ2-1
D: .
length: 17
size: .
V: TRBV18
CDR3: CASSPPKGGMSYNEQFF
DNA: TGTGCCAGCTCACCACCGAAGGGGGGCATGTCCTACAATGAGCAGTTCTTC

J: TRBJ1-2
D: TRBD1
length: 14
size: .
V: TRBV18
CDR3: CASSPRQGSYGYTF
DNA: TGTGCCAGCTCACCTCGACAGGGCTCCTATGGCTACACCTTC

J: TRBJ2-1
D: .
length: 17
size: .
V: TRBV10-3
CDR3: CAISDSGSTPTLNEQFF
DNA: TGTGCCATCAGTGATTCGGGCTCGACCCCGACCCTTAATGAGCAGTTCTTC

J: TRBJ1-2
D: .
length: 16
size: .
V: TRBV4-1
CDR3: CASSQERGRGLGVYTF
DNA: TGCGCCAGCAGCCAAGAAAGGGGTCGGGGGCTAGGGGTCTACACCTTC

J: TRBJ2-1
D: .
length: 15
size: once
V: TRBV24-1
CDR3: CATSEPARGQDEQFF
DNA: TGTGCCACCAGTGAGCCCGCCCGGGGGCAAGATGAGCAGTTCTTC

J: TRBJ2-5
D: TRBD2
length: 15
size: .
V: TRBV5-1
CDR3: CASSYLTGGQETQYF
DNA: TGCGCCAGCAGCTATCTGACGGGAGGGCAGGAGACCCAGTACTTC

J: TRBJ2-5
D: TRBD1
length: 15
size: .
V: TRBV7-9
CDR3: CASSLRTGVQETQYF
DNA: TGTGCCAGCAGCTTACGGACAGGGGTTCAAGAGACCCAGTACTTC

J: TRBJ2-1
D: TRBD2
length: 15
size: .
V: TRBV5-1
CDR3: CASSFGLAGGGEQFF
DNA: TGCGCCAGCAGCTTCGGACTAGCGGGGGGGGGTGAGCAGTTCTTC

J: TRBJ2-1
D: TRBD2
length: 17
size: .
V: TRBV5-4
CDR3: CASSLVSLAGVYNEQFF
DNA: TGTGCCAGCAGCTTGGTGTCACTAGCGGGCGTTTACAATGAGCAGTTCTTC

J: TRBJ1-5
D: .
length: 14
size: once
V: TRBV18
CDR3: CASSPGGSDQPQHF
DNA: TGTGCCAGCTCACCAGGGGGGTCGGATCAGCCCCAGCATTTT

J: TRBJ1-3
D: .
length: 17
size: once
V: TRBV6-1
CDR3: CASSELQGRVAGNTIYF
DNA: TGTGCCAGCAGTGAGCTACAGGGCAGGGTGGCTGGAAACACCATATATTTT

J: TRBJ2-3
D: .
length: 12
size: .
V: TRBV29-1
CDR3: CSVDGPTDTQYF
DNA: TGCAGCGTTGACGGACCCACAGATACGCAGTATTTT

J: TRBJ2-7
D: .
length: 15
size: .
V: TRBV5-1
CDR3: CASSLAAGQLYEQYF
DNA: TGCGCCAGCAGCTTGGCCGCGGGACAACTGTACGAGCAGTACTTC

J: TRBJ1-5
D: .
length: 13
size: .
V: TRBV30
CDR3: CAWSPGAFQPQHF
DNA: TGTGCCTGGAGTCCGGGGGCGTTTCAGCCCCAGCATTTT

J: TRBJ2-3
D: TRBD2
length: 15
size: .
V: TRBV7-2
CDR3: CASSLAGQRTDTQYF
DNA: TGTGCCAGCAGCCTAGCGGGACAACGGACAGATACGCAGTATTTT

J: TRBJ1-2
D: .
length: 19
size: .
V: TRBV5-1
CDR3: CATTRADGGSGLHNYGYTF
DNA: TGCGCCACCACTCGGGCGGATGGGGGGTCGGGCCTTCATAACTATGGCTACACCTTC

J: TRBJ1-2
D: .
length: 15
size: .
V: TRBV28
CDR3: CASSLPGGGSYGYTF
DNA: TGTGCCAGCAGTTTACCGGGGGGAGGATCCTATGGCTACACCTTC

J: TRBJ1-5
D: TRBD1
length: 15
size: once
V: TRBV28
CDR3: CASSLRTGGSQPQHF
DNA: TGTGCCAGCAGTCTGCGGACAGGGGGCAGTCAGCCCCAGCATTTT

J: TRBJ1-1
D: TRBD1
length: 13
size: once
V: TRBV28
CDR3: CASSVQQGGLDDF
DNA: TGTGCCAGCAGTGTACAACAGGGGGGGCTCGACGACTTT

J: TRBJ1-5
D: .
length: 13
size: .
V: TRBV6-1
CDR3: CASSEGGDQLQHF
DNA: TGTGCCAGCAGTGAGGGAGGGGATCAGCTCCAGCATTTT

J: TRBJ2-5
D: .
length: 14
size: .
V: TRBV5-1
CDR3: CASSFSSGQETQYF
DNA: TGCGCCAGCAGCTTTTCTTCAGGGCAAGAGACCCAGTACTTC

J: TRBJ2-7
D: .
length: 13
size: .
V: TRBV24-1
CDR3: CATSGGGSYEQYF
DNA: TGTGCCACCAGTGGAGGGGGGTCCTACGAGCAGTACTTC

J: TRBJ2-7
D: .
length: 15
size: .
V: TRBV4-1
CDR3: CASSLKSTSLGEQYF
DNA: TGCGCCAGCAGCCTCAAATCCACTAGCCTGGGGGAGCAGTACTTC

J: TRBJ2-1
D: .
length: 11
size: .
V: TRBV20-1
CDR3: CSANDREEQFF
DNA: TGCAGTGCAAATGACCGGGAAGAGCAGTTCTTC

J: TRBJ2-3
D: .
length: 15
size: .
V: TRBV5-1
CDR3: CASIKEPRNADTQYF
DNA: TGCGCCAGCATCAAGGAACCACGAAACGCAGATACGCAGTATTTT

J: TRBJ2-7
D: .
length: 12
size: .
V: TRBV28
CDR3: CAIRSPSLEQYF
DNA: TGTGCCATCCGATCCCCGTCCCTCGAGCAGTACTTC

J: TRBJ2-3
D: .
length: 11
size: .
V: TRBV7-3
CDR3: CASSSGPTQYF
DNA: TGTGCCAGCAGCTCGGGTCCTACGCAGTATTTT

J: TRBJ1-2
D: .
length: 13
size: .
V: TRBV5-1
CDR3: CASSLDSNYGYTF
DNA: TGCGCCAGCAGCTTGGACAGCAACTATGGCTACACCTTC

J: TRBJ2-7
D: TRBD1
length: 13
size: .
V: TRBV6-6
CDR3: CASRDMTGLGQYF
DNA: TGTGCCAGCAGGGACATGACAGGGTTGGGGCAGTACTTC

J: TRBJ2-1
D: TRBD2
length: 16
size: .
V: TRBV27
CDR3: CASSSPPGTSSGEQFF
DNA: TGTGCCAGCAGTTCCCCTCCGGGGACTAGTTCAGGTGAGCAGTTCTTC

J: TRBJ1-3
D: .
length: 17
size: few
V: TRBV6-2/TRBV6-3
CDR3: CASSPAGLPSSGNTIYF
DNA: TGTGCCAGCAGCCCCGCAGGGCTCCCGAGCTCTGGAAACACCATATATTTT

J: TRBJ1-2
D: TRBD1
length: 15
size: .
V: TRBV28
CDR3: CASSFPDRVYYGYTF
DNA: TGTGCCAGCAGTTTCCCGGACAGGGTTTACTATGGCTACACCTTC

J: TRBJ2-1
D: .
length: 13
size: .
V: TRBV24-1
CDR3: CATSDGQPNEQFF
DNA: TGTGCCACCAGTGATGGACAGCCCAATGAGCAGTTCTTC

J: TRBJ2-7
D: .
length: 13
size: .
V: TRBV5-4
CDR3: CASSPGATYEQYF
DNA: TGTGCCAGCAGCCCCGGGGCTACCTACGAGCAGTACTTC

J: TRBJ1-2
D: .
length: 15
size: few
V: TRBV7-3
CDR3: CASSLKAGFQTGYTF
DNA: TGTGCCAGCAGCTTAAAAGCAGGTTTTCAAACTGGCTACACCTTC

J: TRBJ1-2
D: .
length: 12
size: .
V: TRBV7-9
CDR3: CASSLSNYGYTF
DNA: TGTGCCAGCAGCTTGAGTAACTATGGCTACACCTTC

J: TRBJ2-3
D: TRBD1
length: 18
size: .
V: TRBV11-2
CDR3: CASSLEGQGFLGTDTQYF
DNA: TGTGCCAGCAGCTTAGAGGGACAGGGGTTCCTGGGCACAGATACGCAGTATTTT

J: TRBJ1-6
D: .
length: 14
size: .
V: TRBV5-1
CDR3: CASSLESRVPPLHF
DNA: TGCGCCAGCAGCTTGGAGAGCAGGGTGCCACCCCTCCACTTT